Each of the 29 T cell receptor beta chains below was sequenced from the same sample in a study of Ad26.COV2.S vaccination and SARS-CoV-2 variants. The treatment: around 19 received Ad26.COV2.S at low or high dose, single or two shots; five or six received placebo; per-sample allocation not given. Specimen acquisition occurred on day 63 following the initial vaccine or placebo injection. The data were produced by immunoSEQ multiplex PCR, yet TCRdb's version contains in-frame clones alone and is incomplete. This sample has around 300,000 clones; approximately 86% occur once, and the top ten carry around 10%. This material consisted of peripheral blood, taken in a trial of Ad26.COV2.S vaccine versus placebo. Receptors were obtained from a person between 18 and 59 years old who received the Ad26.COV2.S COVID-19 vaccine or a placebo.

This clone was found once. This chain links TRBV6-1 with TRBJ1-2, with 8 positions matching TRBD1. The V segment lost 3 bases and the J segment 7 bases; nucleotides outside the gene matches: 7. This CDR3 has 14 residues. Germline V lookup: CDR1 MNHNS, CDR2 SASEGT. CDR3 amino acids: CASSDRGTGIGYTF. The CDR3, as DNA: TGTGCCAGCAGTGATAGAGGGACAGGCATTGGCTACACCTTC.

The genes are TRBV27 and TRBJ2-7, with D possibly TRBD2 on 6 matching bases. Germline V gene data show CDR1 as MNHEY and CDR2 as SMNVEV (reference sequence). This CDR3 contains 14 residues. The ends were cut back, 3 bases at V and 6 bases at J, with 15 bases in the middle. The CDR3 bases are TGTGCCAGCAGTTTGCGGAGGGGCCGTGGCGAGCAGTACTTC. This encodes CASSLRRGRGEQYF.

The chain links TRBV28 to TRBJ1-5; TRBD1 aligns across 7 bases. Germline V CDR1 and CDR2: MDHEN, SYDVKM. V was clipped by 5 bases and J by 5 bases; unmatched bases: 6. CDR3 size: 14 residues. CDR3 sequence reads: CASSRRQGYQPQHF. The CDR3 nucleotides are TGTGCCAGCAGTAGACGACAGGGTTATCAGCCCCAGCATTTT.

CDR3 sequence: CASSLGGFGNTIYF. The DNA of the CDR3 is TGTGCCAGCAGCCTGGGGGGCTTCGGAAACACCATATATTTT. V is TRBV5-6 and J is TRBJ1-3; TRBD1 might be the D (6 bases). The CDR3 has 14 amino acids. Trimming stripped 4 bases from V and 4 bases from J, with 12 bases between. The germline V gene encodes CDR1 SGHDT and CDR2 YYEEEE.

CDR3 coding DNA: TGTGCCATCAGTGAGCCGGGACAGAATCAGCCCCAGCATTTT. Its translation is CAISEPGQNQPQHF. This rearrangement joins TRBV10-3 to TRBJ1-5; 7 bases line up with TRBD1. Unmatched junction bases numbered 2, after V lost 2 bases and J lost 4 bases. Germline values: CDR1 ENHRY, CDR2 SYGVKD. The CDR3 loop spans 14 amino acids.

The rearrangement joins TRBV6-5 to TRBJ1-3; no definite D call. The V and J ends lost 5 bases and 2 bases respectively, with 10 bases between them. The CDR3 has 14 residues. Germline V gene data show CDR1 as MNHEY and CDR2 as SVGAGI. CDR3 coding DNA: TGTGCCAGCAGTCCAGACGGTACTGGAAACACCATATATTTT. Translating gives CASSPDGTGNTIYF.

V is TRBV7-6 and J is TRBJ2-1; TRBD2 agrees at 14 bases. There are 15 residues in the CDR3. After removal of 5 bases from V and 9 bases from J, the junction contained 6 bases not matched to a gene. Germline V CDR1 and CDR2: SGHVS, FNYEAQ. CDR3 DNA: TGTGCCAGCAGCCCTGGGACTAGCGGGAGTCTTGAGCAGTTCTTC. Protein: CASSPGTSGSLEQFF.

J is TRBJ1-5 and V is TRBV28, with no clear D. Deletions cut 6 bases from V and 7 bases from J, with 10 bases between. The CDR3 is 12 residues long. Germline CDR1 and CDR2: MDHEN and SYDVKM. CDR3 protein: CASRGPEQPQHF. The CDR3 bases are TGTGCCAGCAGAGGACCGGAGCAGCCCCAGCATTTT. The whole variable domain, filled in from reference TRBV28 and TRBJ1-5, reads DVKVTQSSRYLVKRTGEKVFLECVQDMDHENMFWYRQDPGLGLRLIYFSYDVKMKEKGDIPEGYSVSREKKERFSLILESASTNQTSMYLCASRGPEQPQHFGDGTRLSIL.

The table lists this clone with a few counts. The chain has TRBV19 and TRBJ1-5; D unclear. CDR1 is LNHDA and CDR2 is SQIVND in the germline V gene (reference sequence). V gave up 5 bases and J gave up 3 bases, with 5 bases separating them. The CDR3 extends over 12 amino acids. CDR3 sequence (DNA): TGTGCCAGTAGTTCCGACAATCAGCCCCAGCATTTT. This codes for CASSSDNQPQHF.

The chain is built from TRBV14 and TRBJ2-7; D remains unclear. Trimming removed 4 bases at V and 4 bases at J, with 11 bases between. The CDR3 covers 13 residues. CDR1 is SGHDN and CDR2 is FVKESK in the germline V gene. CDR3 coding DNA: TGTGCCAGCAGCCGATCGGAAGTTTACGAGCAGTACTTC. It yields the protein CASSRSEVYEQYF.

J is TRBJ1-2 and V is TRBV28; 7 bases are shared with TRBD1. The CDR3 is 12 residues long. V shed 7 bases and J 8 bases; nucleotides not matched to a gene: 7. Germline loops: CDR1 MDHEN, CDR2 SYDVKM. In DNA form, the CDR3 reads TGTGCCAGCACCACAGGGGCAAGAGGCTACACCTTC. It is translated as CASTTGARGYTF.

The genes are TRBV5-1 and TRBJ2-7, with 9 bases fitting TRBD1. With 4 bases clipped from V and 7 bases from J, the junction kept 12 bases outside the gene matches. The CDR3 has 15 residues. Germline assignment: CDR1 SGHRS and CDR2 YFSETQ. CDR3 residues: CASSTPGQGPREQYF. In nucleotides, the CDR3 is TGCGCCAGCAGCACTCCGGGACAGGGCCCTAGAGAGCAGTACTTC. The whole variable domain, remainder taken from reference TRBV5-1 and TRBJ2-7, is KAGVTQTPRYLIKTRGQQVTLSCSPISGHRSVSWYQQTPGQGLQFLFEYFSETQRNKGNFPGRFSGRQFSNSRSEMNVSTLELGDSALYLCASSTPGQGPREQYFGPGTRLTVT.

DNA of the CDR3: TGTGCCAGCAGCCTGATGGTGGGGGCATGGGAAAAACTGTTTTTT. It is translated as CASSLMVGAWEKLFF. The V gene is TRBV11-2, the J gene TRBJ1-4; TRBD1 is a possible D gene (6 bases). Germline CDR1 is SGHAT and CDR2 is FQNNGV. The length of the CDR3 is 15 residues. V dropped 5 bases and J dropped 8 bases, with 18 bases sitting between them.

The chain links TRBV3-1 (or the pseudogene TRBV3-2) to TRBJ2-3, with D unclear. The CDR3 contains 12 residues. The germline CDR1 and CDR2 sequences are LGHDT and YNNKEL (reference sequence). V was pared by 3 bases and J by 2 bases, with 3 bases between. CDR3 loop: CASSQHTDTQYF. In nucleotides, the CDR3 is TGTGCCAGCAGCCAGCACACAGATACGCAGTATTTT.

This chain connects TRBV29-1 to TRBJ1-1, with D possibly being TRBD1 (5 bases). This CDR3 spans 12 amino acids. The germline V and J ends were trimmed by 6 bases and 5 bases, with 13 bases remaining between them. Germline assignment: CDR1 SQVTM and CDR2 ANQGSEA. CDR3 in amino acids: CSVAQGRTEAFF. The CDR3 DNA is TGCAGCGTGGCTCAGGGAAGGACTGAAGCTTTCTTT.

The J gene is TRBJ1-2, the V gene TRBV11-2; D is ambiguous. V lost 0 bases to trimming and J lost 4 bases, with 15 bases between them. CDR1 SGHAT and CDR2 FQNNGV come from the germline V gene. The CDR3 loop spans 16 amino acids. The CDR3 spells CASSLDRYQIPYGYTF. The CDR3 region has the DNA TGTGCCAGCAGCTTAGATCGGTATCAGATACCCTATGGCTACACCTTC.

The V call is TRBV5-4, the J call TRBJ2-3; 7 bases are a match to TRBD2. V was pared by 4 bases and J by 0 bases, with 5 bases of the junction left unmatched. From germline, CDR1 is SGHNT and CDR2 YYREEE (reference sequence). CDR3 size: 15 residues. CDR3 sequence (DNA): TGTGCCAGCAGCCCCAGCGGGGCTAGCACAGATACGCAGTATTTT. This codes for CASSPSGASTDTQYF.

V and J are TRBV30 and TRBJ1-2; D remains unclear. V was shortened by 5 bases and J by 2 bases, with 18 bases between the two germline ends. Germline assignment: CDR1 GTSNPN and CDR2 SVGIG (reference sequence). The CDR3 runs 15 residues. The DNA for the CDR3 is TGTGCCTGGTCATCCGGGCAGGCGGAGAACTATGGCTACACCTTC. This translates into CAWSSGQAENYGYTF.

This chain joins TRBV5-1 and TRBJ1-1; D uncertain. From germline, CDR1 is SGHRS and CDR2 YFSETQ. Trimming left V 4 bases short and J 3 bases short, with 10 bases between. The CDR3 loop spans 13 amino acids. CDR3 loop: CASSGSGDTEAFF. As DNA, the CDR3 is TGCGCCAGCAGCGGGAGTGGAGACACTGAAGCTTTCTTT.

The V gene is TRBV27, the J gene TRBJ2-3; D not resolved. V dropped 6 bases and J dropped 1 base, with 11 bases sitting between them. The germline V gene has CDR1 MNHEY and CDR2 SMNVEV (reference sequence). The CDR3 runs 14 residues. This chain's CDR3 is CASSPVGGTDTQYF. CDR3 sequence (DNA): TGTGCCAGCAGCCCCGTAGGAGGCACAGATACGCAGTATTTT.

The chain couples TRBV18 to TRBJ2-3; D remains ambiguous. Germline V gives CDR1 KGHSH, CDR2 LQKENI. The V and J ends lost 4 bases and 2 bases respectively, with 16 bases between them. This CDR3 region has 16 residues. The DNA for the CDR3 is TGTGCCAGCTCACTCTTGGCCCCGATCGACACAGATACGCAGTATTTT. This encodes CASSLLAPIDTDTQYF.

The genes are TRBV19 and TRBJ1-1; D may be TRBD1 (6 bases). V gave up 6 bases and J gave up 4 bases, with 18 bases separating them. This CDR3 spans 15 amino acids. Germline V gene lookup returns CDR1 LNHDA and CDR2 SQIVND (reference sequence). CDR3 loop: CASSGGRGATTEAFF. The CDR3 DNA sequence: TGTGCCAGTAGCGGGGGCAGGGGAGCGACCACTGAAGCTTTCTTT.

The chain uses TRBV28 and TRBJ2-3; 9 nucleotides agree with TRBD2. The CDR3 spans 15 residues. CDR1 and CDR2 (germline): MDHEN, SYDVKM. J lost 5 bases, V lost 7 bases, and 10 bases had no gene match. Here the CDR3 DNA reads TGTGCCAGCATCCCTGGGGCGGGAGGGATAGATACGCAGTATTTT. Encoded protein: CASIPGAGGIDTQYF.

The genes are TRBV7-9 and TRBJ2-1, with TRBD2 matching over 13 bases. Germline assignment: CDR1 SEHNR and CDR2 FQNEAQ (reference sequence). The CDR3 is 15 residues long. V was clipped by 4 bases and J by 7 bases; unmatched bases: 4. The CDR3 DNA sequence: TGTGCCAGCAGCTCAGGACTAGCGGGAGCTAATGAGCAGTTCTTC. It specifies CASSSGLAGANEQFF. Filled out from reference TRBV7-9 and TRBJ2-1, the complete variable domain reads DTGVSQNPRHKITKRGQNVTFRCDPISEHNRLYWYRQTLGQGPEFLTYFQNEAQLEKSRLLSDRFSAERPKGSFSTLEIQRTEQGDSAMYLCASSSGLAGANEQFFGPGTRLTVL.

CDR3 in DNA: TGTGCCAGCAGCTTAGGGGTCGAAGCTTTCTTT. Protein product: CASSLGVEAFF. This sequence joins TRBV11-2 and TRBJ1-1; no clear D gene. Trimming took off 1 base at V and 8 bases at J, with 5 bases between the two ends. Germline V gene sequence: CDR1 SGHAT, CDR2 FQNNGV. The CDR3 totals 11 residues.

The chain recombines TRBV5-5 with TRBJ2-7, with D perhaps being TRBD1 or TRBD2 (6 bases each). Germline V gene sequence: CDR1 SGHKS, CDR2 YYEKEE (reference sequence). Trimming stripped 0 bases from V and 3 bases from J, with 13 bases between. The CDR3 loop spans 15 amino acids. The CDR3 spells CASSLGSGADYEQYF. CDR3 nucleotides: TGTGCCAGCAGCTTGGGGTCGGGGGCGGACTACGAGCAGTACTTC.

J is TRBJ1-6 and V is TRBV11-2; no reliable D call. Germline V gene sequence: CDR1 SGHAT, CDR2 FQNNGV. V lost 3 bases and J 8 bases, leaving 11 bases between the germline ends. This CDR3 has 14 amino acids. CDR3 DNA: TGTGCCAGCAGCTTTGGTCAGCGGCATTCACCCCTCCACTTT. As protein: CASSFGQRHSPLHF. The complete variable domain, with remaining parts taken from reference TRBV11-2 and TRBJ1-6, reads EAGVAQSPRYKIIEKRQSVAFWCNPISGHATLYWYQQILGQGPKLLIQFQNNGVVDDSQLPKDRFSAERLKGVDSTLKIQPAKLEDSAVYLCASSFGQRHSPLHFGNGTRLTVT.

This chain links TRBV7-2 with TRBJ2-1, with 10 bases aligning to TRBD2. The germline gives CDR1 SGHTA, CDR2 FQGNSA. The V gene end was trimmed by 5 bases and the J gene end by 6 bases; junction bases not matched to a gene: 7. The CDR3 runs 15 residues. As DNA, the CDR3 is TGTGCCAGCAGCCCTCGGACTAGCGGCCTCAATGAGCAGTTCTTC. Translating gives CASSPRTSGLNEQFF.

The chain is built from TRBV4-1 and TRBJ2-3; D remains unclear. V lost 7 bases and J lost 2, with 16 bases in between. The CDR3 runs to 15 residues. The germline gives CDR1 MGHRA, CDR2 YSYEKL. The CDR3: CASTMSGASTDTQYF. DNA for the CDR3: TGCGCCAGCACCATGAGTGGTGCGTCCACAGATACGCAGTATTTT.